The text below deals with one TCR beta chain. Which antigen it targets is not known. No clone much larger than this one lies a single base away; base qualities are absent. The sample comes from a study of cytomegalovirus exposure and HLA in healthy donors (dated by TCRdb to about 2017). For the wider study: An earlier analysis of a few hundred of the donors reported 276 Gb of sequence data and roughly 120 million unique TCR beta sequences obtained from approximately 180 million T cells. To decide whether each TCR beta V gene segment behaved as functional or pseudogenic, an earlier analysis of approximately 620 of the donors relied on high-throughput TCR beta sequencing. High-throughput TCR immunosequencing, statistical association of individual TCRs with disease status, and machine learning were combined to predict cytomegalovirus infection status. Roughly 300 gigabases of sequencing data and tens of millions of unique TCR sequences were included in an early release covering about 700 HLA-typed donors. HLA typing covered class I and class II loci at four-digit resolution. A later analysis re-examined previously published TCR beta repertoires from more than 600 donors and added high-resolution HLA genotyping to investigate patterns of TCR occurrence. Every discovery cohort repertoire had been produced on one sequencing platform. Rather than using new phenotypic data, the later analysis identified candidate immune exposures from TCR beta sequences and from how often those sequences occurred across donors. In addition to the first cohort of around 670 subjects, a separate validation cohort of 130 or so different subjects was used. A later genetic analysis took genome-wide SNP genotypes for 398 of the 666 donors and used that subset as a discovery cohort. On average, about 240,000 unique TCR beta nucleotide sequences were sequenced per donor among 398 genotyped donors of the cohort, with 15% to 20% of those sequences being non-productive. The genetic ancestry cluster associated with self-reported Caucasian donors included 81% of the roughly 390 genotyped donors. The study aimed to test whether signatures of past pathogen exposure could be identified by cataloging public T cell receptors. Donor age, sex, ethnicity and CMV serostatus were compiled alongside the repertoire data. Several DR-DQ haplotypes were treated as single units for association and clustering because of strong linkage in the cohort. Typing coverage varied by locus: roughly 620-630 donors for A, B, C, DRB1 and DQB1; roughly 500 for DQA1; over 600 for DPA1; approximately 450 for DPB1. The study used immunosequencing to profile the T cell repertoires of some 600 subjects and linked those repertoires to cytomegalovirus serostatus. The paper's findings and limits, for the study overall: In a later analysis, TCR association rates were found to vary across HLA loci, with the most associated TCRs seen for DRB1 alleles and the fewest for HLA-C alleles. Only TCR beta chains were sequenced in this cohort, and the absence of alpha or paired-chain data limited detectable features. In the study, some 180 TCR beta chains were listed as associated with cytomegalovirus. The 87-base-pair reads could not distinguish some IMGT-functional V segments, including TRBV6-2 and TRBV6-3, so those segments were excluded. In vitro tests confirmed that a few of the cytomegalovirus-associated TCR beta chains recognize cytomegalovirus antigens. In a later genetic analysis, fewer N-insertions in productive TCRs were reported among donors in an Asian-associated ancestry cluster than the roughly 710-donor mean. The only immune exposure information available for the cohort was CMV serostatus. Because HLA typing was unavailable for some donors at each locus, only the typed subset was used in association tests. In a later analysis, around 15,000 TCR beta sequences were associated with specific HLA alleles at a false discovery rate of 0.05. Assigning TCR associations to individual alleles was difficult when HLA alleles, especially DR and DQ, strongly co-occurred. V-gene and J-gene trimming of TCR beta chains was associated with a missense DCLRE1C variant in a later genetic analysis, and the association was replicated in an independent cohort. Because counts were too low, more than 15 rarely observed V segments, including chromosome 9 orphons, were left out of the earlier analysis of about 620 of the donors. Most TCR sequences were seen in very few donors, while some public TCRs were found in many individuals. According to the authors, the approach could potentially be generalized to other disease states and immunological phenotypes. The presence/absence analyses assumed that sequencing depth was roughly uniform across donors, and that assumption may not be true. An earlier analysis of approximately 540 of the donors showed that most TCR beta V segments appeared in productive rearrangements either about 90% or about 30% of the time, which broadly matched IMGT annotations. A further reported finding was that TCR beta sequences accurately predicted the HLA-A and HLA-B alleles for most subjects in the first cohort. Most CMV-associated TCR beta chains appeared to be HLA-restricted in a later analysis, and the HLA associations seemed to be driven largely by CMV exposure. In a later analysis, HLA-associated TCR beta chains showed more clonal expansion and lower generation probabilities than non-associated chains that were equally common. The sequencing pipeline was judged likely to have produced a cluster of highly shared sequence variants as a technical artifact. According to a later analysis, parvovirus B19, influenza, CMV and Epstein-Barr virus appeared linked to several top co-occurrence clusters. Correlated functional status among segregating V segments might be attributable to linkage disequilibrium, but an unknown experimental factor could not be ruled out. The classifier was reported to diagnose cytomegalovirus status with high specificity and sensitivity in both the original cohort and the validation cohort.

The cohort comprised under 700 healthy bone marrow donors. All cohort members were sampled while nominally healthy, although unrecorded immune exposures were likely present. The donor was CMV seronegative and was included in the group of several hundred seronegative cohort members. Every donor gave a peripheral blood sample, and the peripheral blood mononuclear cells from that sample were used for TCR beta sequencing. The Qiagen DNeasy Blood Extraction Kit was used to extract genomic DNA from the blood cell samples. Receptors were amplified or captured by the immunoSEQ multiplex PCR assay. The multiplex PCR relied on a mix of 60 forward primers for TCR Vbeta segments and 13 reverse primers for TCR Jbeta segments. A multiplex PCR assay on genomic DNA amplified the CDR3 region of rearranged TCR beta genes. Amplified TCR beta libraries were sequenced as 87-base-pair reads on the Illumina HiSeq System. On the study's bioinformatics: A later analysis counted about 82 million unique TCR beta chains across the 550 to 700 repertoires, and some 11 million of these chains were shared by at least two donors. Raw reads were error-corrected and collapsed into unique sequences with a nearest-neighbor algorithm that merged closely related sequences to remove PCR and sequencing errors. V, D and J gene segments were assigned by aligning CDR3 sequences to IMGT reference sequences. Each retained sequence needed at least a six-nucleotide match to both a V gene segment and a J gene segment. A rearrangement counted as productive if the CDR3 had no stop codons and remained in frame with V and J, and every other rearrangement counted as non-productive. Following IMGT convention, CDR3 was defined as the stretch from the second conserved V-encoded cysteine up to the conserved J-encoded phenylalanine. Sequences without an unambiguous match to a single V gene segment were excluded from the earlier analysis of a few hundred of the donors. An earlier analysis of several hundred of the donors classified V segments as functional when productive rearrangements were above 56.7% and as segregating when the standard deviation between donors was above 5%. To diagnose cytomegalovirus status from the catalog of TCR beta chain sequences, a statistical classification framework was built. A later analysis assigned V and J genes by comparing TCR nucleotide sequences with IMGT/GENE-DB human TR gene sequences. In a later analysis, CDR3 sequences and most-parsimonious VDJ recombination scenarios were assigned using the TCRdist pipeline. In a later analysis, each TCR beta chain was defined by its CDR3 amino acid sequence together with its V-gene family, and reads lacking a unique V-gene family were excluded. To address suspected cross-contamination and a sequencing artifact, a later analysis removed around 600 highly shared, low-generation-probability nucleotide sequences. In a later analysis, a clonal expansion index for each public chain was calculated from normalized within-repertoire ranks of inferred template counts. In a later analysis, generation probabilities were computed using a VDJ recombination model fitted to out-of-frame rearrangements, and the results were checked against IGoR. Hypergeometric tests were used in a later analysis to score TCR-TCR, TCR-HLA and TCR-CMV co-occurrence, with a repertoire-size bias correction applied to the TCR pairs. A later analysis estimated false discovery rates by permuting HLA or CMV assignments 20 times. In a later analysis, co-occurring TCRs were grouped using DBSCAN, with TCRdist sequence similarity added in when clustering inside HLA-allele-positive subsets. Repertoires with fewer than 30,000 or more than 120,000 public chains, plus five repertoires with anomalous nucleotide sharing, were excluded from co-occurrence clustering. TCRdb retrieved this table from immuneACCESS and kept in-frame rearrangements only. Not all clones are present; in checked studies, unresolved V genes account for under half, and no reason is known for the remainder. Clone size and V and J calls were adopted from that table, with D and trimming inferred from the DNA. The sample records a few hundred thousand clones, 65% to 85% of which are singletons. The biggest ten clones account for 2.9% of the sample.

Counted from cysteine to phenylalanine, this CDR3 has 13 amino acids. Only the CDR3 DNA is retained, 39 bases long and in frame from the first base. The trim is 8 bases for V and 4 bases for J, with a gap of 13 bases between the germline ends. From a lookup of the germline V gene, CDR1 and CDR2 are SNHLY and FYNNEI. Material for sequencing was PBMCs. This TCR was recovered from a man aged 25 to 40 in good health and CMV-seronegative. In this chain, TRBV2 is recombined with TRBJ2-3; the D segment could be TRBD1, given 6 matching bases. The DNA sequence is given as TGTGCCAGCCGGGACACAGGGCCAGATACGCAGTATTTT. This gives the protein CASRDTGPDTQYF.